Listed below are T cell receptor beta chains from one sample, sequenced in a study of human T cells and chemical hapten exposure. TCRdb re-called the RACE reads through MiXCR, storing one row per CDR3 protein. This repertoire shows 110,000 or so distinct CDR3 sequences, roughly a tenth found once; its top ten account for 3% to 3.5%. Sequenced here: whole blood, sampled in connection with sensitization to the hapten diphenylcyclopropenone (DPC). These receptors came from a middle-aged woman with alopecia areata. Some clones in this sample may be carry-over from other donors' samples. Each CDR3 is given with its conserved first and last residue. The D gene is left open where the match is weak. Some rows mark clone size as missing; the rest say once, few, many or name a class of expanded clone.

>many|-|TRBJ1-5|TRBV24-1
CASSRDILNQPQHF
TGTGCCTCCTCCAGGGACATTCTCAATCAGCCCCAGCATTTT
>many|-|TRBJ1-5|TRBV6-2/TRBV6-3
CASNDPGGNQPQHF
TGTGCCAGCAACGACCCAGGCGGCAATCAGCCCCAGCATTTT
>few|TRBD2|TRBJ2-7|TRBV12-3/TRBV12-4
CASSFNGGALEQYF
TGTGCCAGCAGTTTTAACGGGGGGGCCCTCGAGCAGTACTTC
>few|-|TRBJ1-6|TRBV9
CASSVFPSSYNSPLHF
TGTGCCAGCAGCGTATTTCCGAGCTCCTATAATTCACCCCTCCACTTT
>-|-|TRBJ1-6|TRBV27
CASNGGHNSPLHF
TGTGCCAGCAACGGGGGGCATAATTCACCCCTCCACTTT
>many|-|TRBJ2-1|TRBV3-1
CASSQLGATENNEQFF
TGTGCCAGCAGCCAATTGGGCGCGACCGAAAACAATGAGCAGTTCTTC
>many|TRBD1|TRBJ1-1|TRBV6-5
CASSTGVRGTEAFF
TGTGCCAGCAGTACAGGGGTGAGGGGCACTGAAGCTTTCTTT
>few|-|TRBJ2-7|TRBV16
CASTSGNYEQYF
TGTGCCAGCACCTCCGGGAACTACGAGCAGTACTTC
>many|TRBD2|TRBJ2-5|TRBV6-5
CASSYSRGSGLKETQYF
TGTGCCAGCAGTTACTCGCGGGGGTCGGGACTTAAAGAGACCCAGTACTTC
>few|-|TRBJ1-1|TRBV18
CASSPPGFTEAFF
TGTGCCAGCTCACCACCGGGGTTCACTGAAGCTTTCTTT
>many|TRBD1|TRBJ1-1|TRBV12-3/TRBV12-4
CASSPRTGPNTEAFF
TGTGCCAGCAGTCCCAGGACAGGCCCTAACACTGAAGCTTTCTTT
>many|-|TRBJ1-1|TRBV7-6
CASSLPPGQELLGTEAFF
TGTGCCAGCAGCTTACCGCCCGGGCAGGAACTCTTAGGGACTGAAGCTTTCTTT
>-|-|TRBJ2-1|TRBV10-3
CAISGVNNEQFF
TGTGCCATCAGTGGCGTAAACAATGAGCAGTTCTTC
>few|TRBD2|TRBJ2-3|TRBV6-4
CASSDDGGSTDTQYF
TGTGCCAGCAGTGACGACGGGGGGAGCACAGATACGCAGTATTTT
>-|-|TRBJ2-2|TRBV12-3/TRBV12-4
CASMRGRGYTGELFF
TGTGCCAGCATGCGGGGCAGGGGGTACACCGGGGAGCTGTTTTTT
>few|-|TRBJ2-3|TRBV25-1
CASSEAGTLTDTQYF
TGTGCCAGCAGTGAGGCAGGAACTCTCACAGATACGCAGTATTTT
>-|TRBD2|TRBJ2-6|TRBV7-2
CASSLGLAGRGPGANVLTF
TGTGCCAGCAGCTTAGGTCTAGCGGGTCGAGGCCCTGGGGCCAACGTCCTGACTTTC
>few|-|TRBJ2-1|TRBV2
CASRPTSYNEQFF
TGTGCCAGCCGCCCTACCTCCTACAATGAGCAGTTCTTC
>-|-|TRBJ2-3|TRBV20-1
CSASHPGPPDTQYF
TGCAGTGCTAGCCACCCGGGACCACCAGATACGCAGTATTTT
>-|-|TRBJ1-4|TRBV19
CASKTQATNEKLFF
TGTGCCAGTAAGACACAAGCAACTAATGAAAAACTGTTTTTT
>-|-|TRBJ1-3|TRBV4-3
CASSQGGTGIGSGNTIYF
TGCGCCAGCAGCCAGGGAGGAACAGGGATCGGCTCTGGAAACACCATATATTTT
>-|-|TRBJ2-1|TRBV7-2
CASSSGTWNEQFF
TGTGCCAGCAGCTCCGGGACTTGGAATGAGCAGTTCTTC
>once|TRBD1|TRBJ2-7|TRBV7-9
CASSPTGRGSYEQYF
TGTGCCAGCAGCCCGACAGGGCGAGGGAGCTACGAGCAGTACTTC
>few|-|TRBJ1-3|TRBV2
CASNAMGGSHIYF
TGTGCCAGCAACGCTATGGGCGGATCACACATATATTTT
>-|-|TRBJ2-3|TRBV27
CASSFLTQGSTDTQYF
TGTGCCAGCAGTTTCCTAACGCAGGGGAGCACAGATACGCAGTATTTT
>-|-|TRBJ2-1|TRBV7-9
CASSMDLRRFF
TGTGCCAGCAGCATGGACTTGAGGCGGTTCTTC
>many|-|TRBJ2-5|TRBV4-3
CASSQVLTGASETQYF
TGCGCCAGCAGCCAAGTCTTGACGGGGGCCTCAGAGACCCAGTACTTC
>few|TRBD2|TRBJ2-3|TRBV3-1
CASSQAGLGTDTQYF
TGTGCCAGCAGCCAAGCGGGACTAGGCACAGATACGCAGTATTTT
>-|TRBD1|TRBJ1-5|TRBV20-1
CSAHTGGNQPQHF
TGCAGTGCTCATACAGGGGGCAATCAGCCCCAGCATTTT
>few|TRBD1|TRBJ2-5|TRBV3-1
CASSQRTGNSETQYF
TGTGCCAGCAGCCAAAGGACAGGGAACTCAGAGACCCAGTACTTC
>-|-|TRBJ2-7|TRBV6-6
CASESLGNYEQYF
TGTGCCAGCGAGTCGCTGGGGAACTACGAGCAGTACTTC
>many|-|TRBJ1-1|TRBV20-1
CSAAGGMNTEAFF
TGCAGTGCGGCCGGGGGCATGAACACTGAAGCTTTCTTT
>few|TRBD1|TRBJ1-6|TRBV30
CAWRIQGVGSPLHF
TGTGCCTGGAGGATACAGGGGGTAGGGTCACCCCTCCACTTT
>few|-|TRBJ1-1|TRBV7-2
CASSLALQGGAFF
TGTGCCAGCAGCTTAGCTTTACAGGGAGGAGCTTTCTTT
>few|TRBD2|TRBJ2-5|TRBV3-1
CASSYGLAGGPETQYF
TGTGCCAGCAGCTACGGACTAGCGGGGGGGCCGGAGACCCAGTACTTC
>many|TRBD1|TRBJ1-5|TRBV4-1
CASSQGGRGLNQPQHF
TGCGCCAGCAGCCAAGGGGGTAGGGGGCTCAACCAGCCCCAGCATTTT